Given below is one TCR beta chain in context. The target antigen is unknown. The data were taken from a study of blood T cells in healthy people across ages. Regarding the study as a whole: Using unsorted PBMCs precluded a conclusive naive versus antigen-experienced comparison.

The authors ran a second PCR of 7 to 11 cycles using a sample-barcoded 5' primer and a J-beta primer mix. TCRdb re-called the 5' RACE reads through MiXCR, storing one row per CDR3 protein. The sample holds 850,000 to 1,000,000 distinct CDR3 sequences; around 54% are singletons and the top ten take over 20%. Germline V lookup: CDR1 MNHEY, CDR2 SMNVEV (reference sequence). CDR3 length equals 14 residues. The V and J ends lost 1 base and 7 bases respectively, with 8 bases between them. This receptor was obtained from a woman in her sixties or seventies in good health. The specimen was blood. The chain carries TRBV27 and TRBJ1-6; no clear D. As DNA, the CDR3 is TGTGCCAGCAGTTTATTGCACAGCAATTCACCCCTCCACTTT. Its protein is CASSLLHSNSPLHF.